The clone carrying this TCR beta chain was recorded once. Its cognate antigen is unknown. This record comes from a study of T cells in tuberculosis. As for the study in general: In South Africa, adults with active tuberculosis were compared with IGRA-negative and latently infected IGRA-positive adolescents. The study, taken as a whole, reports: Shorter CDR3-alpha in active tuberculosis partly drove smaller distances.

Time point here: new active TB diagnosis, blood taken before or within 7 days of starting treatment. Sequencing used immunoSEQ multiplex PCR; TCRdb keeps in-frame clones, though not all of them. The sample carries about 22,000 clones, over 75% recorded once. V gave up 4 bases and J gave up 3 bases; unmatched junction bases: 11. The CDR3 runs 17 residues. CDR1 and CDR2 from the germline V gene are SGHDT and YYEEEE. The source was PBMCs, collected at tuberculosis diagnosis. The receptor was derived from an adult with tuberculosis. The V and J genes are TRBV5-6 and TRBJ2-7, with 12 nucleotides matching TRBD2. CDR3 sequence: CASSHGLAGSLGYEQYF. The CDR3 DNA follows: TGTGCCAGCAGCCACGGACTAGCGGGGTCTTTGGGCTACGAGCAGTACTTC.